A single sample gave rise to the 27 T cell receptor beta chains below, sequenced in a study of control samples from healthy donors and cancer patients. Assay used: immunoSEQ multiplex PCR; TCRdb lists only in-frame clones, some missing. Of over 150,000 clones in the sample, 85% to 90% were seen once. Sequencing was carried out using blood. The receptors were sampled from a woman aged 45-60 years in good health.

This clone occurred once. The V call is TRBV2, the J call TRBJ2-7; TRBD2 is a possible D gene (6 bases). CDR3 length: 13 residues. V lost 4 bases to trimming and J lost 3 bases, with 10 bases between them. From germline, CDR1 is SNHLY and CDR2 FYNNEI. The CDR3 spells CASSAGTFYEQYF. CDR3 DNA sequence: TGTGCCAGCAGTGCAGGGACTTTCTACGAGCAGTACTTC.

The CDR3 loop reads CASTILSSGNTIYF. The DNA for the CDR3 is TGTGCCAGCACAATCCTAAGCTCTGGAAACACCATATATTTT. The chain has TRBV2 and TRBJ1-3; D remains unclear. Germline V CDR1 and CDR2: SNHLY, FYNNEI. Trimming removed 7 bases at V and 0 bases at J, with 10 bases between. The CDR3 is 14 residues long. The full variable domain, its missing parts supplied by reference TRBV2 and TRBJ1-3, is EPEVTQTPSHQVTQMGQEVILRCVPISNHLYFYWYRQILGQKVEFLVSFYNNEISEKSEIFDDQFSVERPDGSNFTLKIRSTKLEDSAMYFCASTILSSGNTIYFGEGSWLTVV.

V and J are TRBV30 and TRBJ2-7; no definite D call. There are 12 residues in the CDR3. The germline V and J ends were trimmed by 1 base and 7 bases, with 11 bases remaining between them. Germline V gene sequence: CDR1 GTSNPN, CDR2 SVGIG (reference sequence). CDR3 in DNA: TGTGCCTGGAGTGGATCGTCCAGGGAGCAGTACTTC. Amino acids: CAWSGSSREQYF.

CDR3 bases: TGTGCCAGCAGCTTAACAACAGGGACGGATTCACCCCTCCACTTT. Translation gives CASSLTTGTDSPLHF. The genes are TRBV7-2 and TRBJ1-6; D may be TRBD1 (6 bases). The CDR3 has 15 amino acids. Germline loops: CDR1 SGHTA, CDR2 FQGNSA. V dropped 2 bases and J dropped 8 bases, with 13 bases sitting between them.

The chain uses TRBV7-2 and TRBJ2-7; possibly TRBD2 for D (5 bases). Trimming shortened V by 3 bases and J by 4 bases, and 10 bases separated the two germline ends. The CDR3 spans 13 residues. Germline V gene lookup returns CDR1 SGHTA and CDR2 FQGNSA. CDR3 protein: CASSFAQRYEQYF. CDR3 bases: TGTGCCAGCAGCTTTGCTCAGCGGTACGAGCAGTACTTC. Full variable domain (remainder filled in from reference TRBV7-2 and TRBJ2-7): GAGVSQSPSNKVTEKGKDVELRCDPISGHTALYWYRQSLGQGLEFLIYFQGNSAPDKSGLPSDRFSAERTGGSVSTLTIQRTQQEDSAVYLCASSFAQRYEQYFGPGTRLTVT.

The CDR3 sequence: CATSGGPRNQPQHF. The CDR3 bases are TGTGCCACCTCCGGGGGACCGCGAAATCAGCCCCAGCATTTT. This chain joins TRBV24-1 and TRBJ1-5; possibly TRBD1 for D (5 bases). The CDR3 extends over 14 amino acids. V lost 9 bases, J lost 4 bases, and 15 bases lay in between. Germline loops: CDR1 KGHDR, CDR2 SFDVKD.

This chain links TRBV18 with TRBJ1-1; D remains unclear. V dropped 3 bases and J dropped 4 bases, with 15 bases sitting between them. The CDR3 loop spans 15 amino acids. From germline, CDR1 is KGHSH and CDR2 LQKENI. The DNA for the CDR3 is TGTGCCAGCTCACCTCTAGGGCAGTTGAGCACTGAAGCTTTCTTT. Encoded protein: CASSPLGQLSTEAFF.

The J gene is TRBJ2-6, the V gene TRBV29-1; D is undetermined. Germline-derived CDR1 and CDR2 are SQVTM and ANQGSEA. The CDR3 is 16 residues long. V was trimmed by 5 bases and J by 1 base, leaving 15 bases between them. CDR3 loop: CSVWILRSSGANVLTF. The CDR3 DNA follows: TGCAGCGTTTGGATTCTACGTTCATCTGGGGCCAACGTCCTGACTTTC.

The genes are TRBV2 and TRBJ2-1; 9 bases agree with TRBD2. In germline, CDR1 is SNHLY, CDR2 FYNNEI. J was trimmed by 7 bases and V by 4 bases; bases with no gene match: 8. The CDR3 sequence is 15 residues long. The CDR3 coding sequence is TGTGCCAGCAGTGTTTTTGCGGGAGGGATTAATGAGCAGTTCTTC. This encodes CASSVFAGGINEQFF.

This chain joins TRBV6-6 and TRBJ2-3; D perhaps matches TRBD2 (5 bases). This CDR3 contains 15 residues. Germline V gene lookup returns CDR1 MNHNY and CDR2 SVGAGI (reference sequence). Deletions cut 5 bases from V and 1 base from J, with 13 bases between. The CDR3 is CASSASRTGTDTQYF. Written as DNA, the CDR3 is TGTGCCAGCAGTGCCTCCAGGACTGGCACAGATACGCAGTATTTT.

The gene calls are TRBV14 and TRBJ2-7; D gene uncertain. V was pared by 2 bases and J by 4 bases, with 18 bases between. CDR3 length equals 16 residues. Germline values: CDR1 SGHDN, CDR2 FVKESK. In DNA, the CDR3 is TGTGCCAGCAGCCAATGGGGAAGCCTTGCCTCTTACGAGCAGTACTTC. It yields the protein CASSQWGSLASYEQYF. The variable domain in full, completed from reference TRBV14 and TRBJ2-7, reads EAGVTQFPSHSVIEKGQTVTLRCDPISGHDNLYWYRRVMGKEIKFLLHFVKESKQDESGMPNNRFLAERTGGTYSTLKVQPAELEDSGVYFCASSQWGSLASYEQYFGPGTRLTVT.

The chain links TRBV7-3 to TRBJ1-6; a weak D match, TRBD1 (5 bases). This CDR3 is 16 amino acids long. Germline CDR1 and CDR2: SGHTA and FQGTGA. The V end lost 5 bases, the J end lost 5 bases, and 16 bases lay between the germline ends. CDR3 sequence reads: CASSLNAGAHNSPLHF. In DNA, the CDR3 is TGTGCCAGCAGCCTCAACGCCGGGGCCCATAATTCACCCCTCCACTTT.

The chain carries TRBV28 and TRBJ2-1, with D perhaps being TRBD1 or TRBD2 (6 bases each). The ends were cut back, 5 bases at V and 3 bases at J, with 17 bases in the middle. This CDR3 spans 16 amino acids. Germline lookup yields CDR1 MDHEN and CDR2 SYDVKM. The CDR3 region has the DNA TGTGCCAGCAGTAACGGGGGCAGGGACCTCTACAATGAGCAGTTCTTC. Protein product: CASSNGGRDLYNEQFF.

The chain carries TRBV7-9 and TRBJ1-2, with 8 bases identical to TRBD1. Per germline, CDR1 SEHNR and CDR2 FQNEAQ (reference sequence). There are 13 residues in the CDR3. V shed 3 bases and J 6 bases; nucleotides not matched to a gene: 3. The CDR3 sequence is CASSFQGADGYTF. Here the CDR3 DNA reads TGTGCCAGCAGCTTCCAGGGGGCGGATGGCTACACCTTC.

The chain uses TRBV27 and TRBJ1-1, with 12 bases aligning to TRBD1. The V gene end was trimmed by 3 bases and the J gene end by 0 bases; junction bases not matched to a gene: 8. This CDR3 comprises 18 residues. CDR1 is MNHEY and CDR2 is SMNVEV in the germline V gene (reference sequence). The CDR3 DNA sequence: TGTGCCAGCAGTTTTACTTCCGGGACAGGGGGCTTGAACACTGAAGCTTTCTTT. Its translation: CASSFTSGTGGLNTEAFF.

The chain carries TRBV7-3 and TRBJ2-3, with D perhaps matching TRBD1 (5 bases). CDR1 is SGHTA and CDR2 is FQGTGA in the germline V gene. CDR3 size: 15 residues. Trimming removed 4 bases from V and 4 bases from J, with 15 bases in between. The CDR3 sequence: CASSSLGQGSDTQYF. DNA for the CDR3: TGTGCCAGCAGCTCCCTGGGGCAGGGATCAGATACGCAGTATTTT.

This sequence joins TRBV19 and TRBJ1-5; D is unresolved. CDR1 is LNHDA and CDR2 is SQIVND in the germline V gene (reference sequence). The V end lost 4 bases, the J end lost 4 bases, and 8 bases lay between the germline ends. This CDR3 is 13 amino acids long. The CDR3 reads CASSTGRNQPQHF. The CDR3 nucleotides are TGTGCCAGTAGTACCGGACGGAATCAGCCCCAGCATTTT.

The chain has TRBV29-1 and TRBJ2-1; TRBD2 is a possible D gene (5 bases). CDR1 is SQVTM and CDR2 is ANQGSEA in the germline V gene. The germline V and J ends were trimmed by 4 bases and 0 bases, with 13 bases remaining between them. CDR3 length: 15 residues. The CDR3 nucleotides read TGCAGCGTTGGAGGAGCGGAGAACTCCTACAATGAGCAGTTCTTC. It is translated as CSVGGAENSYNEQFF.

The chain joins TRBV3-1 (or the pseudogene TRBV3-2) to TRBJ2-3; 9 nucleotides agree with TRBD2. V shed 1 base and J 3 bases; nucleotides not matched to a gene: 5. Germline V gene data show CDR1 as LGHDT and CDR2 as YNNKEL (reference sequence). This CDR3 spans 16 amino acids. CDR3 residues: CASSQVAGGRTDTQYF. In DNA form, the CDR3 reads TGTGCCAGCAGCCAAGTTGCGGGGGGGAGAACAGATACGCAGTATTTT.

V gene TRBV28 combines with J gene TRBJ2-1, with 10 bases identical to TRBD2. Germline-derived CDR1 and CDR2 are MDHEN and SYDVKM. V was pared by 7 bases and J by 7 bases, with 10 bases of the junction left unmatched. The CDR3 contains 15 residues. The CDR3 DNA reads TGTGCCAGCACCAAACTAGCGGGACCCCCTAATGAGCAGTTCTTC. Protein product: CASTKLAGPPNEQFF. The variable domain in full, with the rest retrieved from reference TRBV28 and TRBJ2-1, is DVKVTQSSRYLVKRTGEKVFLECVQDMDHENMFWYRQDPGLGLRLIYFSYDVKMKEKGDIPEGYSVSREKKERFSLILESASTNQTSMYLCASTKLAGPPNEQFFGPGTRLTVL.

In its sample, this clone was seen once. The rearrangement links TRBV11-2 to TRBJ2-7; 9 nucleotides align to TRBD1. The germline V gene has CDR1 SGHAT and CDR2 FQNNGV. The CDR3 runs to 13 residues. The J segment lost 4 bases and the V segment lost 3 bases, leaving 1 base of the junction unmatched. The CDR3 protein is CASSFGQGYEQYF. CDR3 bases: TGTGCCAGCAGCTTCGGACAGGGGTACGAGCAGTACTTC.

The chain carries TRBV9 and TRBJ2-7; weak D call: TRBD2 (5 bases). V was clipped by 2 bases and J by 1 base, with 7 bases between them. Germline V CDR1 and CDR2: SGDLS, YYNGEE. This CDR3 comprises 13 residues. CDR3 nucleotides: TGTGCCAGCAGCGTCGGGGAGTCCTACGAGCAGTACTTC. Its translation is CASSVGESYEQYF.

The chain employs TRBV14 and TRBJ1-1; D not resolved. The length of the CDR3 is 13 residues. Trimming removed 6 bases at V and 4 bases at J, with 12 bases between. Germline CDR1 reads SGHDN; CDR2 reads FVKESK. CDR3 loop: CASRLIRGTEAFF. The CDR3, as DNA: TGTGCCAGCAGACTCATCCGGGGCACTGAAGCTTTCTTT.

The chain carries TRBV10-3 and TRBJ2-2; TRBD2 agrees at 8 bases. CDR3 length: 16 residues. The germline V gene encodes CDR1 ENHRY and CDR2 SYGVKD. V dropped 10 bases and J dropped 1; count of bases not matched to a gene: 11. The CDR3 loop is CATSRARGENTGELFF. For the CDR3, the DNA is TGTGCCACCTCACGGGCGCGGGGGGAGAACACCGGGGAGCTGTTTTTT.

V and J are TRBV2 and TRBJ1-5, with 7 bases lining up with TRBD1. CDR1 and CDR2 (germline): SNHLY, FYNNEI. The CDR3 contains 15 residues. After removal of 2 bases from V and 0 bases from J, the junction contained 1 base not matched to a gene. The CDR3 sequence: CASSERGLSNQPQHF. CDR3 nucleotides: TGTGCCAGCAGTGAAAGGGGGCTTAGCAATCAGCCCCAGCATTTT.

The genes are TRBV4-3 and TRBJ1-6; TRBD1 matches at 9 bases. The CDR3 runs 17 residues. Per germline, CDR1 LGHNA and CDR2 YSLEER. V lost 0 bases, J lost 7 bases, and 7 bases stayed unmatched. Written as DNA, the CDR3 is TGCGCCAGCAGCCAAGATAGTACAGGGGGCGGGAATTCACCCCTCCACTTT. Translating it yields CASSQDSTGGGNSPLHF.

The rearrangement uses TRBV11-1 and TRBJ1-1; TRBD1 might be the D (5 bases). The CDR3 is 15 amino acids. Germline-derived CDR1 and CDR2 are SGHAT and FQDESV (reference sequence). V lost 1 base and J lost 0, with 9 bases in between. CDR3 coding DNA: TGTGCCAGCAGCTTAGGGGGCAGCCTGAACACTGAAGCTTTCTTT. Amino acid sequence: CASSLGGSLNTEAFF.